These 21 T cell receptor beta chains share one sample of origin, sequenced in a study of neurological immune-mediated disorders. MiXCR was run by TCRdb on the 5' RACE reads, yielding one entry per CDR3 protein. Of 50,000 or so distinct CDR3 sequences in the sample, around 3.5% are singletons; the top ten hold about 5.4%. The material sequenced was PBMCs. Receptor source: a man in his forties with multiple sclerosis.

This clonotype occurred many times. V is TRBV11-2 and J is TRBJ2-1, with D uncertain. This CDR3 has 17 amino acids. Per the germline V gene, CDR1 is SGHAT and CDR2 is FQNNGV. Deletions cut 6 bases from V and 4 bases from J, with 22 bases between. The CDR3 DNA reads as TGTGCCAGCAGTCCTAACCCCACGATAACCCTATACAATGAGCAGTTCTTC. Protein product: CASSPNPTITLYNEQFF.

This clonotype was seen repeatedly, ten times or more. This chain connects TRBV21-1 to TRBJ2-2; the D call TRBD1 from the table was never checked on the DNA. TRBV21-1 corresponds to a pseudogene. CDR3 length: 16 amino acids. Here the CDR3 reads CASSKDGGRGTGELFF. In DNA form, the CDR3 reads TGTGCCAGCAGCAAAGATGGGGGCAGGGGCACCGGGGAGCTGTTTTTT.

This clonotype was recorded many times. J is TRBJ1-1 and V is TRBV20-1; 7 bases fit TRBD1. Per germline, CDR1 DFQATT and CDR2 SNEGSKA (reference sequence). J gave up 10 bases and V 1 base, and 9 bases lay outside the gene matches. The length of the CDR3 is 13 residues. The DNA for the CDR3 is TGCAGTGCTAGAGGGGGACAGATAGTGGGAGCTTTCTTT. Its translation: CSARGGQIVGAFF.

This clonotype occurred many times. J is TRBJ1-5 and V is TRBV7-3; perhaps TRBD1 as D (5 bases). Germline-derived CDR1 and CDR2 are SGHTA and FQGTGA. V lost 5 bases and J lost 7, with 18 bases in between. This CDR3 spans 15 amino acids. The CDR3 here is CASSITGPSGQPQHF. As DNA, the CDR3 is TGTGCCAGCAGCATTACGGGGCCTTCTGGCCAGCCCCAGCATTTT.

This clonotype was counted ten times or more. This chain uses TRBV9 with TRBJ2-1; weak D call: TRBD2 (8 bases). This CDR3 is 18 amino acids long. Trimming shortened V by 4 bases and J by 7 bases, and 27 bases separated the two germline ends. The germline V gene encodes CDR1 SGDLS and CDR2 YYNGEE. CDR3 bases: TGTGCCAGCAGCCCGCAACCAGGGGGGGGACTAGTGTTTAATGAGCAGTTCTTC. It codes for CASSPQPGGGLVFNEQFF.

This clonotype was seen repeatedly, ten times or more. The chain carries TRBV5-1 and TRBJ2-7, with 8 bases matching TRBD1. CDR3 length: 15 amino acids. The V and J ends lost 5 bases and 0 bases, in that order; junction bases with no gene match: 7. CDR1 is SGHRS and CDR2 is YFSETQ in the germline V gene. In DNA form, the CDR3 reads TGCGCCAGCAGTGAATGGACAGGGTCCTCCTACGAGCAGTACTTC. Translation: CASSEWTGSSYEQYF.

This clonotype was counted ten times or more. CDR3 DNA: TGTGCCAGCAGCCAAGGGACAGAGCGTCCCTACGAGCAGTACTTC. Protein product: CASSQGTERPYEQYF. This chain uses TRBV3-1 with TRBJ2-7, with D possibly TRBD1 on 6 matching bases. Germline CDR1 is LGHDT and CDR2 is YNNKEL (reference sequence). With 1 base removed from V and 2 bases from J, the gap between germline ends came to 12 bases. This CDR3 is 15 amino acids long.

Only a few counts were recorded for this clonotype. The chain couples TRBV6-5 to TRBJ1-3, with a weak D call TRBD1 (6 bases). The CDR3 covers 15 residues. CDR1 and CDR2 (germline): MNHEY, SVGAGI. Trimming cost V 6 bases and J 0 bases, with 12 bases left between them. For the CDR3, the DNA is TGTGCCAGCAGCATCGACAGGCCCTCTGGAAACACCATATATTTT. It translates to CASSIDRPSGNTIYF.

This clonotype was observed a handful of times. V and J are TRBV7-9 and TRBJ1-4, with TRBD1 matching 8 bases. Germline V lookup: CDR1 SEHNR, CDR2 FQNEAQ (reference sequence). The CDR3 covers 14 residues. Losses at the gene ends were 5 bases for V and 8 bases for J; bases not matched to a gene: 7. The CDR3 sequence is CASSGWDRIEKLFF. The CDR3, as DNA: TGTGCCAGCAGCGGATGGGACAGGATAGAAAAACTGTTTTTT.

At least ten counts were recorded for this clonotype. The chain carries TRBV10-3 and TRBJ1-1; TRBD1 matches at 8 bases. V lost 6 bases and J lost 1; bases outside the gene matches: 1. The CDR3 is 13 amino acids. CDR1 and CDR2 from the germline V gene are ENHRY and SYGVKD. The CDR3 region is CAISGQGNTEAFF. CDR3 in DNA: TGTGCCATCAGCGGACAGGGGAACACTGAAGCTTTCTTT.

This clonotype was seen many times. The chain couples TRBV6-6 to TRBJ1-4; tentative D call: TRBD1 (5 bases). This CDR3 region has 13 residues. The germline V and J ends were trimmed by 8 bases and 6 bases, with 13 bases remaining between them. From germline, CDR1 is MNHNY and CDR2 SVGAGI (reference sequence). The CDR3 DNA follows: TGTGCCAGCGAAAGTGGGGCGGATGAAAAACTGTTTTTT. Protein: CASESGADEKLFF.

This clonotype was counted ten times or more. This chain connects TRBV27 to TRBJ1-6; weak D call: TRBD1 (5 bases). Germline CDR1 reads MNHEY; CDR2 reads SMNVEV (reference sequence). V lost 4 bases and J lost 6, with 13 bases in between. The CDR3 is made up of 15 amino acids. CDR3: CASSWIRGGNSPLHF. The CDR3 bases are TGTGCCAGCAGTTGGATTCGGGGGGGTAATTCACCCCTCCACTTT.

This clonotype was seen repeatedly, ten times or more. The CDR3 DNA reads TGTGCCAGCAGCTTGGTTGTGGCAGTATACACGACCGGGGAGCTGTTTTTT. Its protein is CASSLVVAVYTTGELFF. The V gene is TRBV5-6, the J gene TRBJ2-2; D not resolved. The germline V gene has CDR1 SGHDT and CDR2 YYEEEE. CDR3 length equals 17 residues. The germline V and J ends were trimmed by 0 bases and 5 bases, with 17 bases remaining between them.

There are many counts of this clonotype. The CDR3 nucleotides are TGCAGCGTTGGGACCAAGGGGTATGGCTACACCTTC. Amino acid sequence: CSVGTKGYGYTF. V and J are TRBV29-1 and TRBJ1-2; tentatively, D is TRBD1 (5 bases). The CDR3 covers 12 residues. Trimming removed 4 bases from V and 5 bases from J, with 11 bases in between. Germline-derived CDR1 and CDR2 are SQVTM and ANQGSEA.

This clonotype was picked up many times. The chain has TRBV27 and TRBJ2-5; D remains ambiguous. This CDR3 region has 14 residues. V shed 6 bases and J shed 2 bases, with 13 bases lying between them. Per the germline V gene, CDR1 is MNHEY and CDR2 is SMNVEV (reference sequence). DNA for the CDR3: TGTGCCAGCAGCCGTACGGGCCCACAAGAGACCCAGTACTTC. Translation: CASSRTGPQETQYF.

A remark on this clonotype: With a much larger clone just one base away, this may be a read error. The chain uses TRBV7-6 and TRBJ2-5; no clear D. Trimming removed 6 bases from V and 1 base from J, with 3 bases in between. The CDR3 runs 11 residues. Germline V gene lookup returns CDR1 SGHVS and CDR2 FNYEAQ. This chain's CDR3 is CASRIQETQYF. The CDR3 DNA reads TGTGCCAGCAGAATCCAAGAGACCCAGTACTTC.

This clonotype was observed many times. The chain combines TRBV24-1 with TRBJ2-1; either TRBD1 or TRBD2 may supply D (6 bases each). V dropped 5 bases and J dropped 8 bases, with 21 bases sitting between them. The CDR3 has 16 amino acids. Germline CDR1 reads KGHDR; CDR2 reads SFDVKD. This CDR3 is CATSVDVGGGMYEQFF. For the CDR3, the DNA is TGTGCCACCAGTGTTGATGTAGGGGGAGGTATGTATGAGCAGTTCTTC.

At least ten counts were recorded for this clonotype. This chain links TRBV7-6 with TRBJ2-1; D gene unclear. Germline assignment: CDR1 SGHVS and CDR2 FNYEAQ. This CDR3 has 14 residues. V dropped 3 bases and J dropped 1 base, with 7 bases sitting between them. The CDR3 here is CASSFSHSYNEQFF. CDR3 DNA: TGTGCCAGCAGCTTCTCCCATTCCTACAATGAGCAGTTCTTC.

This clonotype was counted many times. The CDR3 region has the DNA TGTGCCAGCAGTCATGCAGGCCGGGTGGCGTCCTACAATGAGCAGTTCTTC. It is translated as CASSHAGRVASYNEQFF. The chain carries TRBV5-5 and TRBJ2-1; D is undetermined. Germline V gene lookup returns CDR1 SGHKS and CDR2 YYEKEE (reference sequence). The CDR3 has 17 residues. V lost 5 bases to trimming and J lost 1 base, with 19 bases between them.

The chain couples TRBV12-3 or TRBV12-4 to TRBJ2-1, with 11 bases identical to TRBD2. The junction had 7 bases not matched to a gene; V was cut back by 6 bases and J by 9 bases. CDR3 length: 14 residues. For the CDR3, the DNA is TGTGCCAGCAGCTTTAGCGGGGGGGCTAGTGAGCAGTTCTTC. Translation gives CASSFSGGASEQFF.

This clonotype appeared many times. The chain carries TRBV20-1 and TRBJ2-7; D is uncertain. This CDR3 comprises 10 residues. The germline V and J ends were trimmed by 4 bases and 2 bases, with 3 bases remaining between them. CDR1 is DFQATT and CDR2 is SNEGSKA in the germline V gene (reference sequence). As DNA, the CDR3 is TGCAGTGCTAAGGCCTACGAGCAGTACTTC. This translates into CSAKAYEQYF.